The text below deals with one T cell receptor beta chain. Assay used: immunoSEQ multiplex PCR; TCRdb lists only in-frame clones, some missing. Found here are under 350,000 clones, approximately 83% of them singletons; the top ten hold around 4.2%. This record belongs to a study of blood T cell repertoires in COVID-19. Categorization into cohorts depended on clinical history that participants reported. The receptor's source is a middle-aged woman with acute COVID-19. Sequencing was done on a sample of PBMCs or T cells enriched from blood (not recorded which).

The CDR3 sequence: CASSKVSSGGPRQETQYF. The CDR3 DNA follows: TGTGCCAGCAGTAAGGTTTCTAGCGGGGGGCCACGCCAAGAGACCCAGTACTTC. The chain combines TRBV6-2 or TRBV6-3 with TRBJ2-5; 11 bases align to TRBD2. This CDR3 has 18 amino acids. The trim removed 5 bases at V and 1 base at J, leaving 12 bases unmatched. Germline V gives CDR1 MNHEY, CDR2 SVGEGT.